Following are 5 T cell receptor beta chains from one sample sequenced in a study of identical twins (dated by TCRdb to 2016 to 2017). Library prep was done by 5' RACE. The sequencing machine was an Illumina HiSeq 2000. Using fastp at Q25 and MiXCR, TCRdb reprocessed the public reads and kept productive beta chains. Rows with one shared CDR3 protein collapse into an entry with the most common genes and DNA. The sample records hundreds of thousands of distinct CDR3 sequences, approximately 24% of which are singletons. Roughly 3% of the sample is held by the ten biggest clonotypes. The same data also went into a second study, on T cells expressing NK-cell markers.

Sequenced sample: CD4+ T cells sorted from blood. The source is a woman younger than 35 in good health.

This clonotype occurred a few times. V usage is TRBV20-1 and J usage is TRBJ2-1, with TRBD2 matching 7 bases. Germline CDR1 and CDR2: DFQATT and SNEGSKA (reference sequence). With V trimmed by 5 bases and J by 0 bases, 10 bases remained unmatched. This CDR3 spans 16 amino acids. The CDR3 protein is CSAESGKGSSYNEQFF. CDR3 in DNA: TGCAGTGCTGAAAGCGGGAAGGGGAGCTCCTACAATGAGCAGTTCTTC.

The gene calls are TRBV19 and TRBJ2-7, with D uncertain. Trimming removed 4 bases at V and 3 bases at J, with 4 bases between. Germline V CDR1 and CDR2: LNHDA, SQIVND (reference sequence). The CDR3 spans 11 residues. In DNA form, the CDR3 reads TGTGCCAGTAGTAACCACTACGAGCAGTACTTC. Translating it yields CASSNHYEQYF.

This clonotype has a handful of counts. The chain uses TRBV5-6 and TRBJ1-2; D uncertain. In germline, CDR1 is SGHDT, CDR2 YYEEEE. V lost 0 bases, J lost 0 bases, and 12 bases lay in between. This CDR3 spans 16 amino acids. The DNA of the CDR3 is TGTGCCAGCAGCTTGGTGGGCACAGAAGCTAACTATGGCTACACCTTC. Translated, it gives CASSLVGTEANYGYTF.

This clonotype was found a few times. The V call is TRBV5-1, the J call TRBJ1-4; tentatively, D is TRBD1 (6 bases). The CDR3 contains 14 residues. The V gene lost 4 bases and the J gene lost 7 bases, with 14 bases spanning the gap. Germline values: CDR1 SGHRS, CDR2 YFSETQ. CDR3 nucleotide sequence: TGCGCCAGCAGCCCGACCGGGGGGCCTGAAAAACTGTTTTTT. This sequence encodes CASSPTGGPEKLFF.

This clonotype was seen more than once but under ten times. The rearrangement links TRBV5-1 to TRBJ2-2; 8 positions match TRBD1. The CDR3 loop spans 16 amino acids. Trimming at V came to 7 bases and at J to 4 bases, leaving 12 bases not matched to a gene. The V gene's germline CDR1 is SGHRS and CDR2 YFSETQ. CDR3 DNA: TGCGCCAGCCGACAATCAGGACAGGGAAGCACCGGGGAGCTGTTTTTT. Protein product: CASRQSGQGSTGELFF.